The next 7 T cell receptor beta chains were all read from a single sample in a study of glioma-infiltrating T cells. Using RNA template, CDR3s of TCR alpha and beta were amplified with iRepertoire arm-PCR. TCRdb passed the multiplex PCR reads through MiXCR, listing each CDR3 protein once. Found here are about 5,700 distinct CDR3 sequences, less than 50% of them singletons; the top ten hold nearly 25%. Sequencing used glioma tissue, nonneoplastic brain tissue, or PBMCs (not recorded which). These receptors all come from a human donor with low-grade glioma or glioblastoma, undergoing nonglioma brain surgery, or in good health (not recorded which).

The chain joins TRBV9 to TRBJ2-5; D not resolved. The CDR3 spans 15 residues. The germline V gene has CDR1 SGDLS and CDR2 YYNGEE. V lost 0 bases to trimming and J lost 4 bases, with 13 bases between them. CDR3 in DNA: TGTGCCAGCAGCGTAGATCAAGGAAGAGGAGAGACCCAGTACTTC. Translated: CASSVDQGRGETQYF.

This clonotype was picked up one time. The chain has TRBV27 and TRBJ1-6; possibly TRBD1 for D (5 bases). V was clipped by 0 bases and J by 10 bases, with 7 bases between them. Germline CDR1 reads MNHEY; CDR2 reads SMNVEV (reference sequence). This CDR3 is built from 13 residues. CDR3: CASSLSRDSPLHF. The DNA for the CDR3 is TGTGCCAGCAGTTTATCAAGGGACTCACCCCTCCACTTT.

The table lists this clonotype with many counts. The CDR3 here is CASSAQGRSNTGELFF. CDR3 sequence (DNA): TGTGCCAGCAGCGCACAAGGCCGATCGAACACCGGGGAGCTGTTTTTT. The rearrangement joins TRBV7-9 to TRBJ2-2; D not certain. The CDR3 length is 16 residues. Germline V gives CDR1 SEHNR, CDR2 FQNEAQ (reference sequence). Trimming stripped 5 bases from V and 0 bases from J, with 13 bases between. The full variable domain, its missing parts supplied by reference TRBV7-9 and TRBJ2-2, is DTGVSQNPRHKITKRGQNVTFRCDPISEHNRLYWYRQTLGQGPEFLTYFQNEAQLEKSRLLSDRFSAERPKGSFSTLEIQRTEQGDSAMYLCASSAQGRSNTGELFFGEGSRLTVL.

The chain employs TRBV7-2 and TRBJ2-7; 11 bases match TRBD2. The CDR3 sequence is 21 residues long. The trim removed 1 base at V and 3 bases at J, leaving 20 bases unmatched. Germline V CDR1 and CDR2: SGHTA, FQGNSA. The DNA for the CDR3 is TGTGCCAGCAGCTTAGGGACTAGCGGGTTTGGGGTTGTTGCCAGCTTCTACGAGCAGTACTTC. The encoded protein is CASSLGTSGFGVVASFYEQYF. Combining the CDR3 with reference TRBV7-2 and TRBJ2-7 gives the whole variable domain GAGVSQSPSNKVTEKGKDVELRCDPISGHTALYWYRQSLGQGLEFLIYFQGNSAPDKSGLPSDRFSAERTGGSVSTLTIQRTQQEDSAVYLCASSLGTSGFGVVASFYEQYFGPGTRLTVT.

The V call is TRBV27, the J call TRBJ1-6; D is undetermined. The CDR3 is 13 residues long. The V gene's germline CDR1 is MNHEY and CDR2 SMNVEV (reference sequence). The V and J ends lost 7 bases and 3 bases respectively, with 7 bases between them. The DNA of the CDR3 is TGTGCCAGCACGGCCCTCTATAATTCACCCCTCCACTTT. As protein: CASTALYNSPLHF.

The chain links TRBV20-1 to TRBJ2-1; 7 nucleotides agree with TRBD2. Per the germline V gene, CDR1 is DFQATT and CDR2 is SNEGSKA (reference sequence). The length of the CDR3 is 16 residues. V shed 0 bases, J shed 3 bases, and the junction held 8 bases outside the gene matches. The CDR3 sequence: CSARDPGASGYNEQFF. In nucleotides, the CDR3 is TGCAGTGCTAGAGATCCCGGGGCTAGCGGCTACAATGAGCAGTTCTTC.

CDR3 residues: CSAYSGTNTEAFF. CDR3 sequence (DNA): TGCAGTGCTTACTCCGGGACAAACACTGAAGCTTTCTTT. The rearrangement uses TRBV20-1 and TRBJ1-1; D possibly corresponds to TRBD1 (6 bases). The CDR3 totals 13 residues. The V gene's germline CDR1 is DFQATT and CDR2 SNEGSKA (reference sequence). Between the trimmed V and J ends, which lost 5 bases and 2 bases, there was a span of 12 bases.